This TCR beta chain appears in the sequencing data of a study of cytomegalovirus exposure and HLA in healthy donors. Findings of the study overall: The authors listed 150 to 200 TCR beta chains as cytomegalovirus-associated.

Sequencing was performed with immunoSEQ multiplex PCR; in TCRdb, only in-frame clones are kept and a portion is missing. The sample records 150,000 to 200,000 clones, about 84% being singletons. Points on this clone: The antigen is unknown.

The study drew the donors from its roughly 110-subject validation cohort, separate from the 666-subject first cohort. The receptor's source is a young woman in good health and CMV-seronegative. The sample consisted of PBMCs.

The CDR3 DNA follows: TGTGCCAGCAGCTTGGGACTAGATAGCACAGATACGCAGTATTTT. This encodes CASSLGLDSTDTQYF. V gene TRBV7-9 combines with J gene TRBJ2-3, with 8 bases fitting TRBD2. The V and J ends lost 3 bases and 0 bases, in that order; junction bases with no gene match: 2. Per the germline V gene, CDR1 is SEHNR and CDR2 is FQNEAQ (reference sequence). The CDR3 spans 15 residues.